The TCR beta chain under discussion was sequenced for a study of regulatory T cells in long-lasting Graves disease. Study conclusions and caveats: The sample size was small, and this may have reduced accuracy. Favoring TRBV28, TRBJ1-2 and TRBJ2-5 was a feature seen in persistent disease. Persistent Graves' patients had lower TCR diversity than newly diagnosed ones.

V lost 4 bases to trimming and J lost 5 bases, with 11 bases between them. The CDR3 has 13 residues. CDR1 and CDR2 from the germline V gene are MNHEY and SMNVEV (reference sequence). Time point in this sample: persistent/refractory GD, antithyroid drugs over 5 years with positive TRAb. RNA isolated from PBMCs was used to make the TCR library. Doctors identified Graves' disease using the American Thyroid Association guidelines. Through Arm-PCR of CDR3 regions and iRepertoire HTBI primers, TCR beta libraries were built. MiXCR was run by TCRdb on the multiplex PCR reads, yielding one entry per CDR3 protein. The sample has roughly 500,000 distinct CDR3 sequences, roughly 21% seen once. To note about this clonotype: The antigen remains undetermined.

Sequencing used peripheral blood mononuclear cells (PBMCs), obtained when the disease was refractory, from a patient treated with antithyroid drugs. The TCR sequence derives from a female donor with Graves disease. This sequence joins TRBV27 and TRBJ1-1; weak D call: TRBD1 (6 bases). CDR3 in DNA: TGTGCCAGCAGTTACAGGGTGCGGACTGAAGCTTTCTTT. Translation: CASSYRVRTEAFF.